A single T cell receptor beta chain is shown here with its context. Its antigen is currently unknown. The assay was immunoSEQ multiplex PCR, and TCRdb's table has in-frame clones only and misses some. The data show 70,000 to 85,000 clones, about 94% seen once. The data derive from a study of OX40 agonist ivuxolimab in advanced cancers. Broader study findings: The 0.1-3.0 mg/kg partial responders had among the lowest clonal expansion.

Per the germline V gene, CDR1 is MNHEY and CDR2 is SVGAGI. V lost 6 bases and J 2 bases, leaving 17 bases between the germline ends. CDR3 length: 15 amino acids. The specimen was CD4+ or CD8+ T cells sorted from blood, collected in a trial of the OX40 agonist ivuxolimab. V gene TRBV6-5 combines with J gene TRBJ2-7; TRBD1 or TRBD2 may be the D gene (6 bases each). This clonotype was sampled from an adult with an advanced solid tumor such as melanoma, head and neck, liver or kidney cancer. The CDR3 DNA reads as TGTGCCAGCAGCCCAAGGGGGGCGGCCCCCTACGAGCAGTACTTC. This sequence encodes CASSPRGAAPYEQYF.